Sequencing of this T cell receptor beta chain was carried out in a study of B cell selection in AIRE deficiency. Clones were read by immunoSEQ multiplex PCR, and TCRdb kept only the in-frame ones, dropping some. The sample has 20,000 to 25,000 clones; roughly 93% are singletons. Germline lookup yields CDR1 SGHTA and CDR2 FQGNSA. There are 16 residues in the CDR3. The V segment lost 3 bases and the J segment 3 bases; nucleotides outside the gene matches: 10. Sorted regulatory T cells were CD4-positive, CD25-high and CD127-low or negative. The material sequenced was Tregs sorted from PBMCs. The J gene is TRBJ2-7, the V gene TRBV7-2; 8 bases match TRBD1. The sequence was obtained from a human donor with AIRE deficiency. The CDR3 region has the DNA TGTGCCAGCAGCTTGCTACAGGGGGAGATTCGCTACGAGCAGTACTTC. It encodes CASSLLQGEIRYEQYF.